These 16 T cell receptor beta chains came from one sample sequenced in a study of T cell repertoires in cytomegalovirus infection. TCRdb ran MiXCR on the reads and lists one entry per CDR3 protein. The sample holds more than 55,000 distinct CDR3 sequences, more than 20% seen once. These receptors have no identified antigens. The sequencing used CD8+ T cells from cultured PBMCs, collected from culture after CMV antigen stimulation. These receptors originate from a human donor in good health (CMV status not recorded). Some clones in this sample may be carry-over from other donors' samples.

V usage is TRBV7-3 and J usage is TRBJ2-3, with unresolved D. CDR3 length equals 15 residues. Trimming took 2 bases from V and 1 from J, leaving 10 bases between them. Germline V gene lookup returns CDR1 SGHTA and CDR2 FQGTGA. CDR3 nucleotide sequence: TGTGCCAGCAGCTTAGCCCAGGCCCGCACAGATACGCAGTATTTT. This sequence encodes CASSLAQARTDTQYF.

This chain links TRBV6-2 or TRBV6-3 with TRBJ1-1; 7 bases are a match to TRBD1. The CDR3 totals 13 residues. Germline CDR1 reads MNHEY; CDR2 reads SVGEGT. Unmatched junction bases numbered 7, after V lost 8 bases and J lost 4 bases. The CDR3 loop reads CASYDSGGTEAFF. As DNA, the CDR3 is TGTGCCAGCTATGATTCAGGGGGCACTGAAGCTTTCTTT.

The chain uses TRBV27 and TRBJ2-3; D is unclear. V gave up 8 bases and J gave up 2 bases, with 11 bases separating them. The CDR3 totals 13 residues. CDR1 and CDR2 (germline): MNHEY, SMNVEV (reference sequence). This chain's CDR3 is CASQQDPTDTQYF. For the CDR3, the DNA is TGTGCCAGCCAACAAGACCCCACAGATACGCAGTATTTT.

V usage is TRBV7-2 and J usage is TRBJ2-7, with D uncertain. Trimming pared 3 bases from V and 4 bases from J, leaving 4 bases between. CDR1 is SGHTA and CDR2 is FQGNSA in the germline V gene. This CDR3 comprises 11 residues. CDR3 loop: CASSLQYEQYF. CDR3 in DNA: TGTGCCAGCAGCTTGCAGTACGAGCAGTACTTC.

About this clonotype: A much larger clone sits a single nucleotide away, making a read error possible. This chain connects TRBV6-2 or TRBV6-3 to TRBJ1-5; D possibly corresponds to TRBD1 (6 bases). This CDR3 spans 16 amino acids. Trimming removed 2 bases from V and 7 bases from J, with 18 bases in between. The germline V gene encodes CDR1 MNHEY and CDR2 SVGEGT. The CDR3, as DNA: TGTGCCAGCAGTTACCCCGGGACACGCCTCGGGCAGCCCCAGCATTTT. Translation gives CASSYPGTRLGQPQHF.

The chain combines TRBV7-2 with TRBJ2-7; 8 nucleotides match TRBD1. The CDR3 has 15 amino acids. The germline gives CDR1 SGHTA, CDR2 FQGNSA. Unmatched junction bases numbered 11, after V lost 5 bases and J lost 5 bases. Here the CDR3 DNA reads TGTGCCAGCAGCCTACTACAGGGGGTGTTCGACGAGCAGTACTTC. Translating gives CASSLLQGVFDEQYF.

The chain uses TRBV5-6 and TRBJ1-1, with D hard to call. The V and J ends lost 4 bases and 0 bases respectively, with 7 bases between them. Germline V lookup: CDR1 SGHDT, CDR2 YYEEEE. CDR3 length: 13 amino acids. CDR3: CASSPAVNTEAFF. The CDR3 DNA reads as TGTGCCAGCAGCCCCGCGGTGAACACTGAAGCTTTCTTT.

This clonotype occurred a few times. V and J are TRBV7-8 and TRBJ1-4; tentatively, D is TRBD1 (5 bases). Trimming cost V 5 bases and J 3 bases, with 16 bases left between them. Germline CDR1 SGHVS, CDR2 FQNEAQ. The CDR3 covers 16 residues. In DNA, the CDR3 is TGTGCCAGCAGCCGAGACTTGGTCAGGGCTAATGAAAAACTGTTTTTT. Amino acid sequence: CASSRDLVRANEKLFF.

Worth noting for this clonotype: A much bigger clone sits one base away, suggesting this may be a read error. The V gene is TRBV7-6, the J gene TRBJ1-5; no reliable D call. The ends were cut back, 3 bases at V and 4 bases at J, with 4 bases in the middle. The germline CDR1 and CDR2 sequences are SGHVS and FNYEAQ. This CDR3 is built from 12 residues. The CDR3 bases are TGTGCCAGCAGCTTTGGGAATCAGCCCCAGCATTTT. It encodes CASSFGNQPQHF.

This clonotype was seen only once. The chain joins TRBV7-2 to TRBJ2-2; D may be TRBD2 (6 bases). The CDR3 runs to 14 residues. Between the trimmed V and J ends, which lost 4 bases and 6 bases, there was a span of 12 bases. Germline CDR1 reads SGHTA; CDR2 reads FQGNSA. The CDR3 sequence is CASSSWGESGELFF. The CDR3 nucleotides read TGTGCCAGCAGCTCCTGGGGGGAGTCCGGGGAGCTGTTTTTT. The full variable domain, its missing parts supplied by reference TRBV7-2 and TRBJ2-2, is GAGVSQSPSNKVTEKGKDVELRCDPISGHTALYWYRQSLGQGLEFLIYFQGNSAPDKSGLPSDRFSAERTGGSVSTLTIQRTQQEDSAVYLCASSSWGESGELFFGEGSRLTVL.

V is TRBV9 and J is TRBJ1-5; D not resolved. The V gene lost 4 bases and the J gene lost 7 bases, with 12 bases spanning the gap. Germline V gives CDR1 SGDLS, CDR2 YYNGEE. The CDR3 totals 13 residues. For the CDR3, the DNA is TGTGCCAGCAGCCCGGAGACCGGGCAGCCCCAGCATTTT. It yields the protein CASSPETGQPQHF.

V gene TRBV4-3 combines with J gene TRBJ1-6; D unclear. Germline V CDR1 and CDR2: LGHNA, YSLEER. Trimming took off 0 bases at V and 10 bases at J, with 19 bases between the two ends. The CDR3 sequence is 17 residues long. In DNA, the CDR3 is TGCGCCAGCAGCCAAGAAAGGAGTGGCTCCGGGAAATCACCCCTCCACTTT. Protein: CASSQERSGSGKSPLHF.

This clonotype was seen a handful of times. J is TRBJ1-2 and V is TRBV11-2, with 7 bases fitting TRBD1. The germline V gene encodes CDR1 SGHAT and CDR2 FQNNGV. The V gene end was trimmed by 4 bases and the J gene end by 4 bases; junction bases not matched to a gene: 12. There are 16 residues in the CDR3. This CDR3 is CASSSHTTGLVYGYTF. In nucleotides, the CDR3 is TGTGCCAGCAGCTCGCACACGACAGGGTTGGTCTATGGCTACACCTTC. Together with reference TRBV11-2 and TRBJ1-2, the CDR3 gives the full variable domain: EAGVAQSPRYKIIEKRQSVAFWCNPISGHATLYWYQQILGQGPKLLIQFQNNGVVDDSQLPKDRFSAERLKGVDSTLKIQPAKLEDSAVYLCASSSHTTGLVYGYTFGSGTRLTVV.

In this sample, this clonotype turned up a few times. The CDR3 here is CAISDEGTYNSPLHF. Written as DNA, the CDR3 is TGTGCCATCAGTGACGAGGGAACCTATAATTCACCCCTCCACTTT. The genes are TRBV10-3 and TRBJ1-6; no clear D gene. The CDR3 extends over 15 amino acids. Germline V gives CDR1 ENHRY, CDR2 SYGVKD. V lost 3 bases and J 2 bases, leaving 8 bases between the germline ends.

V is TRBV4-1 and J is TRBJ1-1; D might be TRBD1 (5 bases). Germline-derived CDR1 and CDR2 are MGHRA and YSYEKL. The CDR3 has 15 amino acids. With 1 base removed from V and 3 bases from J, the gap between germline ends came to 12 bases. The CDR3 DNA follows: TGCGCCAGCAGCCAAGTCCGGGGGTTGGACACTGAAGCTTTCTTT. Translating gives CASSQVRGLDTEAFF.

This clonotype has a count of ten or more. This chain uses TRBV7-2 with TRBJ1-1, with D maybe TRBD1 (5 bases). The CDR3 is 14 amino acids. V shed 5 bases and J shed 0 bases, with 10 bases lying between them. Germline loops: CDR1 SGHTA, CDR2 FQGNSA. CDR3 region: CASSLGTVNTEAFF. CDR3 nucleotide sequence: TGTGCCAGCAGCCTCGGGACGGTGAACACTGAAGCTTTCTTT.